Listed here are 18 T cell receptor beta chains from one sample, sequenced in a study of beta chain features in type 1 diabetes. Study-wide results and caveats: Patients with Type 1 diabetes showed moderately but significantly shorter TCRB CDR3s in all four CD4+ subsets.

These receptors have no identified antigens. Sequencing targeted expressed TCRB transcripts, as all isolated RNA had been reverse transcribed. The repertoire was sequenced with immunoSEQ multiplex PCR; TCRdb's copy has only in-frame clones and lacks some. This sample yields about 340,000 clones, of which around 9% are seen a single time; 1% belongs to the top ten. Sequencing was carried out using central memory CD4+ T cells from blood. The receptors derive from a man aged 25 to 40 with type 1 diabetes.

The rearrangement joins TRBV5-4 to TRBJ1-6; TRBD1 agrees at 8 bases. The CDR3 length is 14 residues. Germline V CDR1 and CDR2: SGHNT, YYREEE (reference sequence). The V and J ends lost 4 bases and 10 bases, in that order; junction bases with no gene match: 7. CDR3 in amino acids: CASSVRDRTSPLHF. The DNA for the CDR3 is TGTGCCAGCAGCGTCCGGGACAGGACCTCACCCCTCCACTTT.

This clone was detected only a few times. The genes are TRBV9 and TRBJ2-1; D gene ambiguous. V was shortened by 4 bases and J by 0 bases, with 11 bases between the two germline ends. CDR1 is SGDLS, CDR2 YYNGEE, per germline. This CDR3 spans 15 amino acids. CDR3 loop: CASSRSSSSYNEQFF. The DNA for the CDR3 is TGTGCCAGCAGCCGCTCTTCGAGCTCCTACAATGAGCAGTTCTTC.

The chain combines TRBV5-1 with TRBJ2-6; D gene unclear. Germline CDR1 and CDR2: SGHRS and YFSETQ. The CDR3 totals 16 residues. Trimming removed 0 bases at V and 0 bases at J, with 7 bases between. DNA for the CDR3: TGCGCCAGCAGCTTGGAGGCGGCCTCTGGGGCCAACGTCCTGACTTTC. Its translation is CASSLEAASGANVLTF.

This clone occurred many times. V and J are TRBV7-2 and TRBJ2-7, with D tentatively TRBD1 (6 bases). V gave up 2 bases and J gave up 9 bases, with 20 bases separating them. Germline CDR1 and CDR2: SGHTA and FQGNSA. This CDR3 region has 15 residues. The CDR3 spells CASSLRAEQGTTQYF. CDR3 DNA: TGTGCCAGCAGCTTACGCGCCGAACAGGGTACGACGCAGTACTTC. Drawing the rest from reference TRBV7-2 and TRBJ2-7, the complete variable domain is GAGVSQSPSNKVTEKGKDVELRCDPISGHTALYWYRQSLGQGLEFLIYFQGNSAPDKSGLPSDRFSAERTGGSVSTLTIQRTQQEDSAVYLCASSLRAEQGTTQYFGPGTRLTVT.

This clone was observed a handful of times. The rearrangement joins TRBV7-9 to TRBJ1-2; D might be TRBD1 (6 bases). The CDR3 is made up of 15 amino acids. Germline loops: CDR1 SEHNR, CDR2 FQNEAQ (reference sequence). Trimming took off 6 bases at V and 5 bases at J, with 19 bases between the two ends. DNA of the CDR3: TGTGCCAGCAGACCGACAGGAGGGGTCTCGTATGGCTACACCTTC. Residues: CASRPTGGVSYGYTF.

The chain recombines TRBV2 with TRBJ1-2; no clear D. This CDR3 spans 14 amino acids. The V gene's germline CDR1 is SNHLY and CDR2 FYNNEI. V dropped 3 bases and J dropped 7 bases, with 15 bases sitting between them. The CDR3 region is CASSDVDGLSGYTF. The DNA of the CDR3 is TGTGCCAGCAGTGATGTCGACGGACTCAGTGGCTACACCTTC.

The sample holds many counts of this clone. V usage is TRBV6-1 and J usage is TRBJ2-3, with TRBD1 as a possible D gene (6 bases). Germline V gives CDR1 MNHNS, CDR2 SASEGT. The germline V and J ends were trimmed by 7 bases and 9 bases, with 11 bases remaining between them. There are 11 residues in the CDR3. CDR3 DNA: TGTGCCAGCACCGGACAGTACACGCAGTATTTT. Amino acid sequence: CASTGQYTQYF.

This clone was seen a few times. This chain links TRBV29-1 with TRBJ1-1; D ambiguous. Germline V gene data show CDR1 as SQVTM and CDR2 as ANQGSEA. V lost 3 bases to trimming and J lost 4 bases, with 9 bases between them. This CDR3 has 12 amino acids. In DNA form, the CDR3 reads TGCAGCGTTGAGGGTTGGGTCACTGAAGCTTTCTTT. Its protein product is CSVEGWVTEAFF.

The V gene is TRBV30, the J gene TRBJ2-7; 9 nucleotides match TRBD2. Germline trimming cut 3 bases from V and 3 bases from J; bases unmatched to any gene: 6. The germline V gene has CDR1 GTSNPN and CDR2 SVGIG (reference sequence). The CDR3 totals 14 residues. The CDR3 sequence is CAWRRGGSYYEQYF. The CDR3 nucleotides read TGTGCCTGGAGGCGGGGGGGGTCCTACTACGAGCAGTACTTC.

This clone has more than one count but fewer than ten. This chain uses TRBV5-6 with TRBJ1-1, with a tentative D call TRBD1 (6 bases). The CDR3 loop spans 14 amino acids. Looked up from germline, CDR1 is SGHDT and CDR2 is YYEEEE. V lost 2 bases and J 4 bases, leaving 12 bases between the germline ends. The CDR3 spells CASSFGGAATEAFF. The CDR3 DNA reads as TGTGCCAGCAGCTTCGGGGGGGCGGCCACTGAAGCTTTCTTT.

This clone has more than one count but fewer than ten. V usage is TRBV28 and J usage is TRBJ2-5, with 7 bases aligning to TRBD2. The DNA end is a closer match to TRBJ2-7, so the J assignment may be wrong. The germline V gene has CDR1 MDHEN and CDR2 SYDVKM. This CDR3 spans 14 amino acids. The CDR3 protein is CASSLPGGLLEQYF. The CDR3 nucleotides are TGTGCCAGCAGTTTACCGGGAGGCCTCCTCGAGCAGTACTTC.

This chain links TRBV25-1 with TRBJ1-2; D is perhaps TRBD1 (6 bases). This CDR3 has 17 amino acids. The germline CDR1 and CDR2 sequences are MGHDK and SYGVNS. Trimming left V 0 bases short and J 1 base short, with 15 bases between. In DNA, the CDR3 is TGTGCCAGCAGTGAATACGGGGGGCTAGGGTATAACTATGGCTACACCTTC. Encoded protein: CASSEYGGLGYNYGYTF.

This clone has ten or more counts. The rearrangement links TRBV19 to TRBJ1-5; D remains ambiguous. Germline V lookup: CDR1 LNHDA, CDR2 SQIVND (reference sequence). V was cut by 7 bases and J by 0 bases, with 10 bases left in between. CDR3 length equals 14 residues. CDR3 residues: CASKARNSNQPQHF. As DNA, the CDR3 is TGTGCCAGTAAAGCTAGGAATAGCAATCAGCCCCAGCATTTT.

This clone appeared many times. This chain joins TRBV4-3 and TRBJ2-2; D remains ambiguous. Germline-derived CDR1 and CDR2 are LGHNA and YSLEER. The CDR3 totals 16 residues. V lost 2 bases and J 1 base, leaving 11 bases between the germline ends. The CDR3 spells CASSQPRVGNTGELFF. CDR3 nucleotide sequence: TGCGCCAGCAGCCAACCACGGGTGGGGAACACCGGGGAGCTGTTTTTT.

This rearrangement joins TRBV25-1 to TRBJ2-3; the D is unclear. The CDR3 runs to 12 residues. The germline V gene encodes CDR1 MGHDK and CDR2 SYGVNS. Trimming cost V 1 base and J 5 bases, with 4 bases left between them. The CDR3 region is CASSESGDTQYF. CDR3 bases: TGTGCCAGCAGTGAATCGGGAGATACGCAGTATTTT.

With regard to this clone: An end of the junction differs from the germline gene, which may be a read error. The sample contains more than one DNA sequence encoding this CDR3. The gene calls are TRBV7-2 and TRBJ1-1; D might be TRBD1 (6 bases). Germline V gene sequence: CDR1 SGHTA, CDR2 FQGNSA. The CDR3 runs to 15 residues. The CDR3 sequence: CASSLTSRWDTEAFF. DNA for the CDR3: TGTGCCAGCAGCTTAACATCTCGGTGGGACACTGAGGCTTTCTTT. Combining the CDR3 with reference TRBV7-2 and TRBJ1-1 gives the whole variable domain GAGVSQSPSNKVTEKGKDVELRCDPISGHTALYWYRQSLGQGLEFLIYFQGNSAPDKSGLPSDRFSAERTGGSVSTLTIQRTQQEDSAVYLCASSLTSRWDTEAFFGQGTRLTVV.

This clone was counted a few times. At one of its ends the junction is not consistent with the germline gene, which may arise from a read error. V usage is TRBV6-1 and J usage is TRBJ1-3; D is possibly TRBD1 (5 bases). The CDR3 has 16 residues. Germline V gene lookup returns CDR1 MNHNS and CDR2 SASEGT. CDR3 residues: CAISESMGLEGNTIYF. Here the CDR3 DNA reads TGTGCCATCAGTGAGTCGATGGGGCTGGAAGGAAACACCATATATTTT.

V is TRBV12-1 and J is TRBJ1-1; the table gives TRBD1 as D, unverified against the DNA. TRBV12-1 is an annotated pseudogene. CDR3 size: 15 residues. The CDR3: CASSEPGQIHTEAFF. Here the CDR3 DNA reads TGTGCCAGCAGCGAACCGGGACAGATCCACACTGAAGCTTTCTTT.